Presented here are 32 T cell receptor beta chains from one specimen sequenced in a study of cytomegalovirus exposure and HLA in healthy donors (dated by TCRdb to about 2017). Library creation used the immunoSEQ multiplex PCR assay. This immuneACCESS table, as held by TCRdb, lists in-frame sequences with V and J called but not all clones. Of the missing ones, under half trace to an unresolved V gene in checked studies; the others have no known cause. The table for this sample lists over 200,000 clones; roughly 84% of them were counted only once. The ten largest make up roughly 2% of the sample. Sequenced material: PBMCs. The receptors were sampled from a woman in her late teens or twenties in good health and CMV-seropositive.

This chain links TRBV28 with TRBJ1-5; possible D gene TRBD1, 5 bases. The CDR3 spans 14 residues. Germline V gene sequence: CDR1 MDHEN, CDR2 SYDVKM. Trimming stripped 8 bases from V and 7 bases from J, with 18 bases between. In DNA, the CDR3 is TGTGCCAGCTCCAAGCGGGGGAACGCGCAGCCCCAGCATTTT. Its translation: CASSKRGNAQPQHF. Together with reference TRBV28 and TRBJ1-5, the CDR3 gives the full variable domain: DVKVTQSSRYLVKRTGEKVFLECVQDMDHENMFWYRQDPGLGLRLIYFSYDVKMKEKGDIPEGYSVSREKKERFSLILESASTNQTSMYLCASSKRGNAQPQHFGDGTRLSIL.

The CDR3 is CASSQEQYGYTF. In DNA, the CDR3 is TGCGCCAGCAGCCAAGAGCAGTATGGCTACACCTTC. This sequence joins TRBV4-1 and TRBJ1-2, with D uncertain. The CDR3 has 12 amino acids. V dropped 0 bases and J dropped 5 bases, with 4 bases sitting between them. Germline V CDR1 and CDR2: MGHRA, YSYEKL.

The gene calls are TRBV6-6 and TRBJ1-2, with TRBD1 identical over 8 bases. The germline V gene encodes CDR1 MNHNY and CDR2 SVGAGI (reference sequence). This CDR3 has 14 residues. The V gene end was trimmed by 8 bases and the J gene end by 5 bases; junction bases not matched to a gene: 10. DNA of the CDR3: TGTGCCAGCCGCATGGACAGGGATCGATATGGCTACACCTTC. It codes for CASRMDRDRYGYTF.

This chain links TRBV4-1 with TRBJ2-1; 9 bases are a match to TRBD1. Unmatched junction bases numbered 4, after V lost 3 bases and J lost 4 bases. The germline V gene has CDR1 MGHRA and CDR2 YSYEKL. The CDR3 runs to 15 residues. This chain's CDR3 is CASSHPGQGYNEQFF. DNA for the CDR3: TGCGCCAGCAGCCATCCGGGACAGGGATACAATGAGCAGTTCTTC.

The chain uses TRBV7-2 and TRBJ2-2; 9 bases fit TRBD1. Germline assignment: CDR1 SGHTA and CDR2 FQGNSA. CDR3 length: 18 residues. Trimming removed 8 bases from V and 3 bases from J; junction bases left unmatched: 16. For the CDR3, the DNA is TGTGCCAGCTGGGGACAGGGAGGGGAGGAACACCACACCGGGGAGCTGTTTTTT. The encoded protein is CASWGQGGEEHHTGELFF. The variable domain in full, completed from reference TRBV7-2 and TRBJ2-2, reads GAGVSQSPSNKVTEKGKDVELRCDPISGHTALYWYRQSLGQGLEFLIYFQGNSAPDKSGLPSDRFSAERTGGSVSTLTIQRTQQEDSAVYLCASWGQGGEEHHTGELFFGEGSRLTVL.

This sequence joins TRBV10-3 and TRBJ1-1, with TRBD1 matching over 9 bases. V trimming: 5 bases; J trimming: 1 base; junction bases outside the gene matches: 2. The CDR3 is 14 amino acids. Germline assignment: CDR1 ENHRY and CDR2 SYGVKD. The CDR3 reads CAISRDRENTEAFF. The DNA for the CDR3 is TGTGCCATCAGTAGGGACAGGGAGAACACTGAAGCTTTCTTT.

The chain has TRBV6-1 and TRBJ2-1; no reliable D call. The CDR3 runs 16 residues. V was cut by 1 base and J by 3 bases, with 13 bases left in between. CDR1 MNHNS and CDR2 SASEGT come from the germline V gene. CDR3 nucleotides: TGTGCCAGCAGTGAAGGCGGTAGTCACTACTACAATGAGCAGTTCTTC. Translation gives CASSEGGSHYYNEQFF.

The count of this clone is one. This chain links TRBV19 with TRBJ2-1; D remains unclear. V shed 5 bases and J shed 0 bases, with 14 bases lying between them. CDR3 size: 16 residues. The germline CDR1 and CDR2 sequences are LNHDA and SQIVND (reference sequence). CDR3 DNA sequence: TGTGCCAGTAGTCCCGTCCGGAGCGTCTCCTACAATGAGCAGTTCTTC. Translation gives CASSPVRSVSYNEQFF.

The chain links TRBV28 to TRBJ2-2, with 8 nucleotides matching TRBD1. This CDR3 is 15 amino acids long. The V gene's germline CDR1 is MDHEN and CDR2 SYDVKM. Trimming removed 3 bases from V and 0 bases from J; junction bases left unmatched: 0. CDR3 coding DNA: TGTGCCAGCAGTTTGACAGGGGCGAACACCGGGGAGCTGTTTTTT. Residues: CASSLTGANTGELFF.

The rearrangement joins TRBV5-1 to TRBJ1-1; possible D gene TRBD1, 5 bases. The CDR3 length is 15 residues. CDR1 SGHRS and CDR2 YFSETQ come from the germline V gene. The V gene lost 1 base and the J gene lost 4 bases, with 14 bases spanning the gap. The CDR3: CASSLYGAGSTEAFF. The CDR3 DNA reads as TGCGCCAGCAGCTTGTATGGGGCGGGGAGCACTGAAGCTTTCTTT. Looking up the rest from reference TRBV5-1 and TRBJ1-1 gives the full variable domain: KAGVTQTPRYLIKTRGQQVTLSCSPISGHRSVSWYQQTPGQGLQFLFEYFSETQRNKGNFPGRFSGRQFSNSRSEMNVSTLELGDSALYLCASSLYGAGSTEAFFGQGTRLTVV.

This clone was counted between two and nine times. V usage is TRBV10-3 and J usage is TRBJ1-2, with a tentative D call TRBD1 (6 bases). Trimming removed 10 bases from V and 7 bases from J, with 16 bases in between. In germline, CDR1 is ENHRY, CDR2 SYGVKD. The CDR3 is made up of 12 amino acids. The CDR3 loop is CASEGTMSGYTF. The CDR3 DNA reads TGTGCCAGCGAGGGGACAATGTCTGGCTACACCTTC.

The V gene is TRBV11-2, the J gene TRBJ2-7, with D possibly TRBD2 on 6 matching bases. CDR1 and CDR2 from the germline V gene are SGHAT and FQNNGV. CDR3 length: 13 amino acids. The V end lost 3 bases, the J end lost 3 bases, and 9 bases lay between the germline ends. CDR3 protein: CASSFPSDYEQYF. The CDR3 nucleotides read TGTGCCAGCAGCTTTCCTAGCGACTACGAGCAGTACTTC.

The CDR3 sequence: CASSVAGRAGGEKLFF. In nucleotides, the CDR3 is TGTGCCAGCAGCGTAGCTGGGAGGGCGGGAGGTGAAAAACTGTTTTTT. V usage is TRBV9 and J usage is TRBJ1-4; D unresolved. CDR3 size: 16 residues. CDR1 and CDR2 (germline): SGDLS, YYNGEE. V was cut by 0 bases and J by 7 bases, with 16 bases left in between.

The V gene is TRBV13, the J gene TRBJ1-1; D may be TRBD1 (5 bases). Trimming took 5 bases from V and 1 from J, leaving 8 bases between them. Germline assignment: CDR1 PRHDT and CDR2 FYEKMQ (reference sequence). The CDR3 has 13 residues. The CDR3 DNA is TGTGCCAGCAGCCCGCAGGGGAACACTGAAGCTTTCTTT. Its translation: CASSPQGNTEAFF.

The DNA of the CDR3 is TGTGCCAGCAGCGGTTACAGGGAAAGCAATCAGCCCCAGCATTTT. It specifies CASSGYRESNQPQHF. The gene calls are TRBV7-9 and TRBJ1-5, with D possibly TRBD1 on 6 matching bases. Trimming left V 5 bases short and J 1 base short, with 12 bases between. Germline V CDR1 and CDR2: SEHNR, FQNEAQ (reference sequence). This CDR3 is 15 amino acids long.

J is TRBJ1-4 and V is TRBV10-3, with 8 positions matching TRBD1. V lost 2 bases and J lost 10; bases outside the gene matches: 9. The CDR3 has 15 amino acids. CDR1 and CDR2 from the germline V gene are ENHRY and SYGVKD. The CDR3 sequence is CAISEAPGGGGKLFF. The DNA for the CDR3 is TGTGCCATCAGTGAGGCCCCAGGGGGCGGGGGAAAACTGTTTTTT.

V is TRBV7-6 and J is TRBJ1-1; D unresolved. Germline CDR1 SGHVS, CDR2 FNYEAQ. This CDR3 has 15 amino acids. Trimming pared 5 bases from V and 1 base from J, leaving 14 bases between. The CDR3 sequence is CASSPSGSPNTEAFF. In nucleotides, the CDR3 is TGTGCCAGCAGCCCCAGCGGGTCCCCGAACACTGAAGCTTTCTTT.

The V and J genes are TRBV9 and TRBJ2-3; 7 positions match TRBD1. Germline V CDR1 and CDR2: SGDLS, YYNGEE. CDR3 length equals 15 residues. After removal of 5 bases from V and 0 bases from J, the junction contained 6 bases not matched to a gene. CDR3 loop: CASSPRGHSTDTQYF. Written as DNA, the CDR3 is TGTGCCAGCAGTCCAAGGGGGCATAGCACAGATACGCAGTATTTT.

The V call is TRBV15, the J call TRBJ1-5, with 11 bases matching TRBD1. The CDR3 is 14 residues long. Per the germline V gene, CDR1 is LNHNV and CDR2 is YYDKDF (reference sequence). V trimming: 3 bases; J trimming: 7 bases; junction bases outside the gene matches: 2. This CDR3 is CATSRGQGVQPQHF. The CDR3 DNA reads as TGTGCCACCAGCAGGGGACAGGGGGTCCAGCCCCAGCATTTT. The whole variable domain, remainder taken from reference TRBV15 and TRBJ1-5, is DAMVIQNPRYQVTQFGKPVTLSCSQTLNHNVMYWYQQKSSQAPKLLFHYYDKDFNNEADTPDNFQSRRPNTSFCFLDIRSPGLGDTAMYLCATSRGQGVQPQHFGDGTRLSIL.

The chain combines TRBV28 with TRBJ2-7; D gene uncertain. V dropped 3 bases and J dropped 5 bases, with 8 bases sitting between them. The germline V gene encodes CDR1 MDHEN and CDR2 SYDVKM. The CDR3 contains 12 residues. In nucleotides, the CDR3 is TGTGCCAGCAGTTTGAGTGTGAACGAGCAGTACTTC. Translation gives CASSLSVNEQYF. Supplemented by reference TRBV28 and TRBJ2-7, the full variable domain reads DVKVTQSSRYLVKRTGEKVFLECVQDMDHENMFWYRQDPGLGLRLIYFSYDVKMKEKGDIPEGYSVSREKKERFSLILESASTNQTSMYLCASSLSVNEQYFGPGTRLTVT.

The chain joins TRBV28 to TRBJ1-5; D uncertain. The CDR3 runs 13 residues. Trimming took 2 bases from V and 1 from J, leaving 3 bases between them. Germline V gene lookup returns CDR1 MDHEN and CDR2 SYDVKM. The CDR3 DNA sequence: TGTGCCAGCAGTTTAGCGAGCAATCAGCCCCAGCATTTT. It specifies CASSLASNQPQHF.

This chain joins TRBV11-2 and TRBJ2-7, with 10 nucleotides matching TRBD2. CDR1 SGHAT and CDR2 FQNNGV come from the germline V gene. The CDR3 runs 15 residues. After removal of 3 bases from V and 5 bases from J, the junction contained 7 bases not matched to a gene. The CDR3 sequence: CASSLIAGGSNEQYF. The CDR3 bases are TGTGCCAGCAGCTTGATAGCGGGAGGATCGAACGAGCAGTACTTC.

A word on this clone: One end of the junction varies from germline; a read error may be responsible. The rearrangement joins TRBV18 to TRBJ2-2; a weak D match, TRBD2 (5 bases). The germline V gene encodes CDR1 KGHSH and CDR2 LQKENI. This CDR3 is built from 17 residues. The CDR3 protein is CASSTPIGLINTGELFF. The CDR3, as DNA: TGTGCCAGCTCAACACCCATAGGACTTATTAACACCGGGGAGCTGTTTTTT. The variable domain in full, completed from reference TRBV18 and TRBJ2-2, reads NAGVMQNPRHLVRRRGQEARLRCSPMKGHSHVYWYRQLPEEGLKFMVYLQKENIIDESGMPKERFSAEFPKEGPSILRIQQVVRGDSAAYFCASSTPIGLINTGELFFGEGSRLTVL.

The chain uses TRBV11-2 and TRBJ2-6, with no clear D. Deletions cut 4 bases from V and 5 bases from J, with 6 bases between. Germline values: CDR1 SGHAT, CDR2 FQNNGV. CDR3 length: 13 residues. CDR3 protein: CASSSLRANVLTF. CDR3 nucleotide sequence: TGTGCCAGCAGCTCTCTTCGGGCCAACGTCCTGACTTTC.

V is TRBV11-1 and J is TRBJ2-1; D perhaps matches TRBD1 (5 bases). V dropped 5 bases and J dropped 4 bases, with 15 bases sitting between them. There are 15 residues in the CDR3. CDR1 SGHAT and CDR2 FQDESV come from the germline V gene (reference sequence). CDR3 bases: TGTGCCAGCAGCGGGTTTCGGACACCATACAATGAGCAGTTCTTC. Encoded protein: CASSGFRTPYNEQFF.

This clone appeared a single time. The chain uses TRBV7-9 and TRBJ2-5; 8 nucleotides match TRBD1. V lost 5 bases to trimming and J lost 3 bases; unmatched junction nucleotides: 5. CDR3 length equals 14 residues. Germline V lookup: CDR1 SEHNR, CDR2 FQNEAQ (reference sequence). The CDR3 DNA reads TGTGCCAGCAGCCACCTGACAGGGGAAGAGACCCAGTACTTC. Translated: CASSHLTGEETQYF.

This sequence joins TRBV5-5 and TRBJ2-7, with TRBD1 matching over 7 bases. Germline V gene lookup returns CDR1 SGHKS and CDR2 YYEKEE (reference sequence). The CDR3 spans 16 residues. J was trimmed by 3 bases and V by 3 bases; bases with no gene match: 12. The CDR3 DNA is TGTGCCAGCAGCTATGGTCAGGGGCAGGGGGACTACGAGCAGTACTTC. Protein product: CASSYGQGQGDYEQYF.

This rearrangement joins TRBV19 to TRBJ1-1; 7 positions agree with TRBD1. The CDR3 is 15 amino acids. The germline gives CDR1 LNHDA, CDR2 SQIVND (reference sequence). After removal of 5 bases from V and 4 bases from J, the junction contained 10 bases not matched to a gene. The DNA of the CDR3 is TGTGCCAGTAGTGTTGGCCGGCAGGGGGGCACTGAAGCTTTCTTT. Translating it yields CASSVGRQGGTEAFF. The entire variable domain, with the rest obtained from reference TRBV19 and TRBJ1-1, is as follows: DGGITQSPKYLFRKEGQNVTLSCEQNLNHDAMYWYRQDPGQGLRLIYYSQIVNDFQKGDIAEGYSVSREKKESFPLTVTSAQKNPTAFYLCASSVGRQGGTEAFFGQGTRLTVV.

The chain links TRBV7-6 to TRBJ2-1, with a weak D call TRBD2 (6 bases). Germline V gene sequence: CDR1 SGHVS, CDR2 FNYEAQ. Trimming left V 5 bases short and J 0 bases short, with 14 bases between. CDR3 length equals 16 residues. The CDR3 here is CASSHPGGSSYNEQFF. CDR3 DNA sequence: TGTGCCAGCAGCCACCCCGGGGGAAGCTCCTACAATGAGCAGTTCTTC.

The CDR3 protein is CASSDGGYAPRNEQFF. The CDR3 coding sequence is TGTGCCAGCAGTGATGGCGGATATGCTCCGCGCAATGAGCAGTTCTTC. This rearrangement joins TRBV6-1 to TRBJ2-1; D is unclear. Germline assignment: CDR1 MNHNS and CDR2 SASEGT. CDR3 size: 16 residues. The ends were cut back, 3 bases at V and 6 bases at J, with 18 bases in the middle.

The chain is built from TRBV5-4 and TRBJ2-7, with 9 nucleotides matching TRBD1. The CDR3 runs to 15 residues. CDR1 is SGHNT, CDR2 YYREEE, per germline (reference sequence). Trimming at V came to 2 bases and at J to 5 bases, leaving 8 bases not matched to a gene. The CDR3 bases are TGTGCCAGCAGCTTCCCTCGGGACAGGGTCGACGAGCAGTACTTC. It translates to CASSFPRDRVDEQYF.

In its sample, this clone was seen once. This sequence joins TRBV6-6 and TRBJ1-1; 12 bases are shared with TRBD1. The CDR3 runs to 16 residues. Germline trimming cut 4 bases from V and 3 bases from J; bases unmatched to any gene: 6. CDR1 and CDR2 from the germline V gene are MNHNY and SVGAGI (reference sequence). The CDR3 is CASSSGTGGWDTEAFF. CDR3 DNA sequence: TGTGCCAGCAGTTCCGGGACAGGGGGCTGGGACACTGAAGCTTTCTTT.